The 30 T cell receptor beta chains presented below share a single source sample, sequenced in a study of CD8 T cells in ankylosing spondylitis. TCRdb reanalysed the 5' RACE reads using MiXCR and keeps one entry per CDR3 protein. Of approximately 100,000 distinct CDR3 sequences in the sample, less than 25% were seen once. Sequencing was done on a sample of synovial fluid, either unsorted or a sorted T cell fraction (not recorded which). These receptors were obtained from a male donor with ankylosing spondylitis.

This clonotype appeared many times. The rearrangement joins TRBV30 to TRBJ1-5; 9 bases match TRBD1. The CDR3 is made up of 15 amino acids. The junction had 12 bases not matched to a gene; V was cut back by 8 bases and J by 4 bases. Germline V gives CDR1 GTSNPN, CDR2 SVGIG (reference sequence). CDR3 loop: CAATTTGGINQPQHF. In nucleotides, the CDR3 is TGTGCCGCTACCACGACAGGGGGGATTAATCAGCCCCAGCATTTT.

This clonotype was found many times. The genes are TRBV6-2 or TRBV6-3 and TRBJ2-7, with D perhaps matching TRBD1 (8 bases). This CDR3 contains 14 residues. The ends were cut back, 7 bases at V and 5 bases at J, with 18 bases in the middle. CDR1 and CDR2 (germline): MNHEY, SVGEGT. The CDR3 here is CASKNGQGGDEQYF. DNA of the CDR3: TGTGCCAGCAAAAACGGACAGGGAGGGGACGAGCAGTACTTC.

The V gene is TRBV7-9, the J gene TRBJ1-2; 7 bases align to TRBD1. The V gene's germline CDR1 is SEHNR and CDR2 FQNEAQ (reference sequence). J lost 0 bases, V lost 3 bases, and 10 bases had no gene match. There are 17 residues in the CDR3. CDR3 DNA: TGTGCCAGCAGCTTCCGGACAGGTTCTATAGCTAACTATGGCTACACCTTC. Protein sequence: CASSFRTGSIANYGYTF.

This clonotype was counted only a few times. This chain connects TRBV28 to TRBJ2-7, with TRBD1 matching over 7 bases. Trimming removed 7 bases from V and 1 base from J; junction bases left unmatched: 4. From germline, CDR1 is MDHEN and CDR2 SYDVKM. The CDR3 is made up of 13 amino acids. The CDR3 nucleotides read TGTGCCAGCAACCCGGGACAGTCCTACGAGCAGTACTTC. It encodes CASNPGQSYEQYF. Using reference TRBV28 and TRBJ2-7 for the parts outside the CDR3, the full variable domain is DVKVTQSSRYLVKRTGEKVFLECVQDMDHENMFWYRQDPGLGLRLIYFSYDVKMKEKGDIPEGYSVSREKKERFSLILESASTNQTSMYLCASNPGQSYEQYFGPGTRLTVT.

This clonotype has just a few counts. The CDR3 region is CASTPSAADTQYF. DNA of the CDR3: TGTGCCAGCACCCCCAGCGCAGCGGATACGCAGTATTTT. The genes are TRBV28 and TRBJ2-3; no reliable D call. Germline CDR1 and CDR2: MDHEN and SYDVKM. The CDR3 is made up of 13 amino acids. The V end was cut by 7 bases, the J end by 6 bases, with 14 bases between. Filled out from reference TRBV28 and TRBJ2-3, the complete variable domain reads DVKVTQSSRYLVKRTGEKVFLECVQDMDHENMFWYRQDPGLGLRLIYFSYDVKMKEKGDIPEGYSVSREKKERFSLILESASTNQTSMYLCASTPSAADTQYFGPGTRLTVL.

This sequence joins TRBV5-1 and TRBJ2-1; 7 bases are shared with TRBD1. Germline loops: CDR1 SGHRS, CDR2 YFSETQ. The CDR3 extends over 17 amino acids. V dropped 2 bases and J dropped 4; count of bases not matched to a gene: 12. The CDR3 nucleotides read TGCGCCAGCAGCTTTATCCCTCAGGGGGAAATTTACAATGAGCAGTTCTTC. Its translation: CASSFIPQGEIYNEQFF.

This clonotype was detected many times. This chain joins TRBV20-1 and TRBJ2-3; D call uncertain. The CDR3 has 11 amino acids. Germline CDR1 is DFQATT and CDR2 is SNEGSKA (reference sequence). V was shortened by 0 bases and J by 13 bases, with 11 bases between the two germline ends. The CDR3 loop is CSARDPPAEYF. The CDR3 nucleotides are TGCAGTGCTAGAGATCCTCCGGCAGAGTATTTT.

The chain is built from TRBV11-2 and TRBJ2-1; tentatively, D is TRBD2 (6 bases). The ends were cut back, 7 bases at V and 10 bases at J, with 32 bases in the middle. Germline lookup yields CDR1 SGHAT and CDR2 FQNNGV. The CDR3 totals 18 residues. CDR3 nucleotide sequence: TGTGCCAGCACCCCAAGGACGAGGAGAAGTTTGTTGGGGGGAGAGCAGTTCTTC. Protein product: CASTPRTRRSLLGGEQFF.

The chain recombines TRBV4-2 with TRBJ1-1, with D unclear. This CDR3 spans 14 amino acids. The germline V gene encodes CDR1 LGHNA and CDR2 YNFKEQ. V was pared by 0 bases and J by 5 bases, with 10 bases between. The CDR3 reads CASSQEQRRTEAFF. For the CDR3, the DNA is TGTGCCAGCAGCCAAGAGCAGAGAAGGACTGAAGCTTTCTTT.

In this sample, this clonotype turned up a few times. The chain combines TRBV30 with TRBJ1-1; tentative D call: TRBD1 (5 bases). Germline V gene lookup returns CDR1 GTSNPN and CDR2 SVGIG (reference sequence). The CDR3 spans 12 residues. Trimming left V 2 bases short and J 6 bases short, with 10 bases between. The chain's CDR3 is CAWSSGRAEAFF. The CDR3 DNA sequence: TGTGCCTGGAGTTCAGGGAGGGCTGAAGCTTTCTTT. The full variable domain, completed using reference TRBV30 and TRBJ1-1, is SQTIHQWPATLVQPVGSPLSLECTVEGTSNPNLYWYRQAAGRGLQLLFYSVGIGQISSEVPQNLSASRPQDRQFILSSKKLLLSDSGFYLCAWSSGRAEAFFGQGTRLTVV.

The J gene is TRBJ1-2, the V gene TRBV4-1; no firm D call. This CDR3 comprises 13 residues. CDR1 and CDR2 (germline): MGHRA, YSYEKL. V was cut by 3 bases and J by 4 bases, with 9 bases left in between. The CDR3 DNA follows: TGCGCCAGCAGCCAGCTGTCAAGCTATGGCTACACCTTC. This gives the protein CASSQLSSYGYTF.

The DNA of the CDR3 is TGCAGTGCTAGTCCCCTCGCGAATTCACCCCTCCACTTT. Protein product: CSASPLANSPLHF. V is TRBV20-1 and J is TRBJ1-6, with D unclear. The ends were cut back, 3 bases at V and 7 bases at J, with 10 bases in the middle. The CDR3 consists of 13 residues. The germline gives CDR1 DFQATT, CDR2 SNEGSKA (reference sequence).

This rearrangement joins TRBV18 to TRBJ1-1; D is perhaps TRBD1 (6 bases). Trimming left V 10 bases short and J 5 bases short, with 14 bases between. Germline values: CDR1 KGHSH, CDR2 LQKENI. The CDR3 has 12 residues. CDR3 loop: CATLGGRTEAFF. The CDR3 DNA sequence: TGTGCCACCCTGGGGGGGCGGACTGAAGCTTTCTTT.

This clonotype occurred many times. The gene calls are TRBV29-1 and TRBJ1-5, with TRBD1 as a possible D gene (6 bases). This CDR3 contains 14 residues. V shed 4 bases and J shed 6 bases, with 16 bases lying between them. Looked up from germline, CDR1 is SQVTM and CDR2 is ANQGSEA. The CDR3 loop is CSVGGGGAGQPQHF. CDR3 nucleotides: TGCAGCGTTGGGGGCGGGGGCGCAGGTCAGCCCCAGCATTTT.

This clonotype came up a few times. This chain joins TRBV7-6 and TRBJ2-5; D uncertain. This CDR3 spans 13 amino acids. CDR1 SGHVS and CDR2 FNYEAQ come from the germline V gene. Trimming removed 1 base from V and 4 bases from J, with 7 bases in between. The CDR3 spells CASSLGVLETQYF. The CDR3 DNA reads as TGTGCCAGCAGCTTAGGGGTTTTAGAGACCCAGTACTTC.

The chain recombines TRBV12-3 or TRBV12-4 with TRBJ1-2; 8 bases map to TRBD1. Trimming removed 5 bases from V and 4 bases from J; junction bases left unmatched: 9. CDR3 length equals 15 residues. The CDR3 spells CASSPIPDRGYGYTF. CDR3 nucleotide sequence: TGTGCCAGCAGTCCCATCCCCGACAGGGGCTATGGCTACACCTTC.

V gene TRBV10-3 combines with J gene TRBJ2-7; D call uncertain. Germline V gene sequence: CDR1 ENHRY, CDR2 SYGVKD. Trimming took 0 bases from V and 6 from J, leaving 9 bases between them. The CDR3 totals 13 residues. CDR3 DNA sequence: TGTGCCATCAGTGAGTCTAGGGCAGGCGAGCAGTACGTC. This translates into CAISESRAGEQYV.

This clonotype was seen repeatedly, ten times or more. This chain connects TRBV2 to TRBJ2-7, with D unclear. CDR3 length: 11 residues. V was pared by 6 bases and J by 6 bases, with 9 bases between. Germline V gene data show CDR1 as SNHLY and CDR2 as FYNNEI. For the CDR3, the DNA is TGTGCCAGCAGATACCCAACCGAGCAGTACGTC. Translation: CASRYPTEQYV.

The chain couples TRBV2 to TRBJ2-1; maybe TRBD2 (6 bases). Per the germline V gene, CDR1 is SNHLY and CDR2 is FYNNEI. There are 14 residues in the CDR3. V shed 8 bases and J shed 0 bases, with 11 bases lying between them. Here the CDR3 reads CASLGRDSYNEQFF. The DNA of the CDR3 is TGTGCCAGCCTCGGGCGGGACTCCTACAATGAGCAGTTCTTC.

CDR3 residues: CSARPAGITDTQYF. For the CDR3, the DNA is TGCAGTGCTAGACCGGCGGGAATCACAGATACGCAGTATTTT. The rearrangement links TRBV20-1 to TRBJ2-3; D might be TRBD2 (6 bases). In germline, CDR1 is DFQATT, CDR2 SNEGSKA (reference sequence). This CDR3 is 14 amino acids long. The V end lost 2 bases, the J end lost 2 bases, and 11 bases lay between the germline ends.

The rearrangement joins TRBV7-2 to TRBJ2-7; D is uncertain. Germline-derived CDR1 and CDR2 are SGHTA and FQGNSA. V lost 5 bases and J lost 4, with 12 bases in between. The CDR3 totals 13 residues. CDR3 residues: CASSREAAYEQYF. The CDR3 DNA is TGTGCCAGCAGCCGCGAGGCCGCATACGAGCAGTACTTC.

This clonotype was counted a few times. The V gene is TRBV20-1, the J gene TRBJ2-3; possibly TRBD1 or TRBD2 for D (5 bases each). Trimming cost V 6 bases and J 4 bases, with 20 bases left between them. The CDR3 is made up of 15 amino acids. Germline V CDR1 and CDR2: DFQATT, SNEGSKA (reference sequence). For the CDR3, the DNA is TGCAGTGCCCGAGGGGCCAAAGGCAGCCCAGATACGCAGTATTTT. It is translated as CSARGAKGSPDTQYF.

The chain couples TRBV10-3 to TRBJ1-1; 10 bases map to TRBD1. CDR3 size: 13 residues. Germline-derived CDR1 and CDR2 are ENHRY and SYGVKD. The V segment lost 7 bases and the J segment 3 bases; nucleotides outside the gene matches: 2. The CDR3 bases are TGTGCCATCAAAGGACAGGGGGACACTGAAGCTTTCTTT. Amino acid sequence: CAIKGQGDTEAFF.

V usage is TRBV10-2 and J usage is TRBJ2-1; weak D call: TRBD2 (5 bases). The germline gives CDR1 WSHSY, CDR2 SAAADI. Between the trimmed V and J ends, which lost 3 bases and 0 bases, there was a span of 12 bases. This CDR3 has 16 residues. Here the CDR3 DNA reads TGCGCCAGCAGTGAAATTGCAACTAGCTCCTACAATGAGCAGTTCTTC. This sequence encodes CASSEIATSSYNEQFF.

This clonotype was detected a few times. This chain uses TRBV20-1 with TRBJ1-6, with 7 positions matching TRBD1. This CDR3 contains 15 residues. The J segment lost 4 bases and the V segment lost 4 bases, leaving 7 bases of the junction unmatched. Germline values: CDR1 DFQATT, CDR2 SNEGSKA (reference sequence). CDR3 DNA sequence: TGCAGTGCTAAGCAGGGGGATCCATATAATTCACCCCTCCACTTT. Its translation: CSAKQGDPYNSPLHF.

This clonotype was seen only a few times. The V and J genes are TRBV4-2 and TRBJ2-2, with 8 nucleotides matching TRBD2. The CDR3 is made up of 18 amino acids. Germline assignment: CDR1 LGHNA and CDR2 YNFKEQ. J gave up 3 bases and V 4 bases, and 13 bases lay outside the gene matches. CDR3 residues: CASSPRAQAGEHTGELFF. The CDR3 DNA is TGTGCCAGCAGCCCCCGGGCTCAAGCGGGAGAACACACCGGGGAGCTGTTTTTT.

The genes are TRBV7-7 and TRBJ2-5, with 8 bases fitting TRBD1. V shed 1 base and J 7 bases; nucleotides not matched to a gene: 8. Germline V lookup: CDR1 SSHAT, CDR2 FNYEAQ (reference sequence). This CDR3 comprises 15 residues. The CDR3 protein is CASSLGSTGVATQYF. The CDR3 DNA sequence: TGTGCCAGCAGCTTAGGGTCGACAGGGGTTGCGACCCAGTACTTC.

This clonotype has only a few counts. This chain links TRBV12-5 with TRBJ2-2; 13 nucleotides agree with TRBD2. This CDR3 comprises 17 residues. Per the germline V gene, CDR1 is LGHNT and CDR2 is FRNRAP. V shed 3 bases, J shed 1 base, and the junction held 2 bases outside the gene matches. CDR3 amino acids: CASGFRLAGGNTGELFF. The CDR3 coding sequence is TGTGCTAGTGGTTTCAGACTAGCGGGGGGGAACACCGGGGAGCTGTTTTTT.

The CDR3 here is CASRYRAFTDTQYF. CDR3 DNA: TGTGCCAGCAGGTACCGGGCCTTCACAGATACGCAGTATTTT. The J gene is TRBJ2-3, the V gene TRBV6-5; no clear D gene. The CDR3 spans 14 residues. Germline assignment: CDR1 MNHEY and CDR2 SVGAGI. The germline V and J ends were trimmed by 6 bases and 2 bases, with 12 bases remaining between them.

This chain connects TRBV6-1 to TRBJ1-1; no definite D call. The CDR3 totals 14 residues. Looked up from germline, CDR1 is MNHNS and CDR2 is SASEGT. V was shortened by 4 bases and J by 0 bases, with 9 bases between the two germline ends. CDR3 in DNA: TGTGCCAGCAGTGCCTCCTTCGTGAACACTGAAGCTTTCTTT. Translated: CASSASFVNTEAFF.